These 12 T cell receptor beta chains originate from one sample sequenced in a study of beta chain features in type 1 diabetes. Findings and limits, study-wide: Among patients with Type 1 diabetes, TCRB CDR3s were moderately but significantly shorter in every one of the four CD4+ subsets.

No cognate antigen is known for these TCRs. Reverse transcription of all isolated RNA meant that expressed TCRB transcripts were sequenced. Assay used: immunoSEQ multiplex PCR; TCRdb lists only in-frame clones, some missing. The data contain hundreds of thousands of clones, over 10% of them seen just once; the ten biggest clones take up less than 0.025%. Sequencing was carried out using naive CD4+ T cells from blood. The receptor set was obtained from a man between 18 and 29 years old with type 1 diabetes.

The V gene is TRBV5-1, the J gene TRBJ2-6, with D perhaps TRBD1 (5 bases). Per germline, CDR1 SGHRS and CDR2 YFSETQ. Trimming took off 7 bases at V and 4 bases at J, with 12 bases between the two ends. The CDR3 contains 14 residues. The CDR3: CASEKGQGANVLTF. The CDR3, as DNA: TGCGCCAGCGAAAAGGGGCAGGGGGCCAACGTCCTGACTTTC.

For this clone: The sample carries other DNA sequences with the same CDR3. The chain links TRBV6-5 to TRBJ2-3; 7 positions agree with TRBD2. The CDR3 extends over 16 amino acids. V lost 2 bases, J lost 0 bases, and 5 bases stayed unmatched. The germline V gene has CDR1 MNHEY and CDR2 SVGAGI. The chain's CDR3 is CASSYGGAGSTDTQYF. For the CDR3, the DNA is TGTGCCAGCAGTTACGGTGGAGCGGGGAGCACAGATACGCAGTATTTT.

The table lists this clone with a few counts. V usage is TRBV30 and J usage is TRBJ1-1; weak D call: TRBD1 (6 bases). The germline gives CDR1 GTSNPN, CDR2 SVGIG (reference sequence). V was shortened by 5 bases and J by 5 bases, with 18 bases between the two germline ends. The CDR3 has 14 residues. The CDR3 here is CAWGDINRGTEAFF. The DNA for the CDR3 is TGTGCCTGGGGGGACATCAACAGAGGGACTGAAGCTTTCTTT.

The table lists this clone with a few counts. The CDR3 is CTSSRPKDNEQFF. The CDR3, as DNA: TGCACCAGCAGCCGACCTAAAGACAATGAGCAGTTCTTC. The genes are TRBV1 and TRBJ2-1. TRBV1 is marked as a pseudogene. The CDR3 consists of 13 residues.

This clone was counted between two and nine times. Written as DNA, the CDR3 is TGCAGCGTTGTTAGGGGCGATATAAACACCGGGGAGCTGTTTTTT. Its translation is CSVVRGDINTGELFF. The gene calls are TRBV29-1 and TRBJ2-2, with D perhaps TRBD1 (5 bases). Germline values: CDR1 SQVTM, CDR2 ANQGSEA. The ends were cut back, 4 bases at V and 2 bases at J, with 14 bases in the middle. The CDR3 is 15 amino acids.

This clone occurred a few times. The chain carries TRBV4-1 and TRBJ1-5; D is unclear. The CDR3 is 13 amino acids. V dropped 0 bases and J dropped 3 bases, with 3 bases sitting between them. The germline V gene has CDR1 MGHRA and CDR2 YSYEKL. This CDR3 reads CASSQESNQPQHF. The CDR3 DNA is TGCGCCAGCAGCCAAGAGTCCAATCAGCCCCAGCATTTT.

On this clone itself: The DNA is omitted, as the CDR3 cannot be located on it reliably, and the CDR3 follows TCRdb's listing. This chain uses TRBV2 with TRBJ2-7; the D call in the table, TRBD2, was not verified against the DNA. CDR1 is SNHLY, CDR2 FYNNEI, per germline. The CDR3 numbers 14 amino acids, ends counted. CDR3 sequence: CASILEKLHWEQYF.

The sample holds a few counts of this clone. CDR3 sequence reads: CSGRYNEQFF. CDR3 nucleotides: TGCAGCGGACGATACAATGAGCAGTTCTTC. The rearrangement links TRBV29-1 to TRBJ2-1; no definite D call. The CDR3 has 10 residues. The germline CDR1 and CDR2 sequences are SQVTM and ANQGSEA. V was trimmed by 7 bases and J by 4 bases, leaving 5 bases between them.

The chain joins TRBV5-1 to TRBJ2-7; 7 nucleotides agree with TRBD1. CDR3 size: 15 residues. The J segment lost 6 bases and the V segment lost 1 base, leaving 10 bases of the junction unmatched. Germline V CDR1 and CDR2: SGHRS, YFSETQ. The DNA of the CDR3 is TGCGCCAGCAGCTTGATAGGGACAGATGAGGGCGAGCAGTACTTC. It specifies CASSLIGTDEGEQYF.

CDR3: CASSRHNGLAAEQFF. The DNA of the CDR3 is TGCGCCAGCAGCCGGCACAACGGACTAGCGGCGGAGCAGTTCTTC. This chain connects TRBV5-1 to TRBJ2-1, with 10 bases fitting TRBD2. Germline-derived CDR1 and CDR2 are SGHRS and YFSETQ. The length of the CDR3 is 15 residues. V lost 4 bases, J lost 10 bases, and 11 bases stayed unmatched.

The chain uses TRBV4-1 and TRBJ2-3; no firm D call. Trimming cost V 1 base and J 0 bases, with 11 bases left between them. The germline V gene encodes CDR1 MGHRA and CDR2 YSYEKL. The CDR3 has 16 amino acids. DNA for the CDR3: TGCGCCAGCAGCCAAGCTGAACGTTCTAGCACAGATACGCAGTATTTT. Protein product: CASSQAERSSTDTQYF.

This chain joins TRBV7-8 and TRBJ2-7; D gene unclear. In germline, CDR1 is SGHVS, CDR2 FQNEAQ. The CDR3 is 11 amino acids. Trimming left V 4 bases short and J 2 bases short, with 3 bases between. CDR3 nucleotide sequence: TGTGCCAGCAGCTCGACCTACGAGCAGTACTTC. It encodes CASSSTYEQYF.